This is a list of T cell receptor beta chains from one sample in a study of blood T cells in healthy people across ages. TCRdb re-called the 5' RACE reads with MiXCR, one entry per CDR3 protein. In the table there are around 800,000 distinct CDR3 sequences, roughly 50% of which are singletons. Sequencing was performed on blood. The source is a man aged 80 or over in good health. The CDR3 runs from the conserved cysteine through the conserved F or W. Fields, in order: V gene, clone size, J gene, D gene, CDR3 DNA, CDR3 protein. A D gene is named only where the DNA matches it firmly. Clone size is shown for a subset of rows, as once, few, many or a class of expanded clone.

>TRBV12-3/TRBV12-4|few|TRBJ2-3|.
TGTGCCAGCAGCGTCAGGCTAGTGGGCAGATACGCGTATTTT
CASSVRLVGRYAYF
>TRBV2|few|TRBJ1-6|.
TGTGCCAGCAGTGAAACCCAAGGCAGGGCTTACTCACCCCTCCACTTT
CASSETQGRAYSPLHF
>TRBV20-1|.|TRBJ2-3|.
TGCAGTGCTCTAGGAGAAGTGGGGGGGCGGGCCCGAAGAGATACGCAGTATTTT
CSALGEVGGRARRDTQYF
>TRBV6-2/TRBV6-3|.|TRBJ2-7|TRBD2
TGTGCCAGCAGGAGGCGACTAGCGGAGAGGTACGAGCAGTACTTC
CASRRRLAERYEQYF
>TRBV6-5|.|TRBJ2-1|TRBD2
TGTGCCAGCAGTTACGTCGGGCCCGCGGGAGCTTCCTCCTACAATGAGCAGTTCTTC
CASSYVGPAGASSYNEQFF
>TRBV21-1|few|TRBJ2-4|.
TGTGCCAGAGGACAGGGGTGCATTCAGTACTTC
CARGQGCIQYF
>TRBV7-2|.|TRBJ1-4|.
TGTGCCAGCAGCCTTTGGAGGACTGGTGAAAAACTGTTTTTT
CASSLWRTGEKLFF
>TRBV12-3/TRBV12-4|.|TRBJ2-1|.
TGTGCCAGCAAGGCAGGGGGGAACTCCTACAATGAGCAGTTCTTC
CASKAGGNSYNEQFF
>TRBV5-1|once|TRBJ1-2|.
TGCGCCAGTGTAACTGACGGGGAGACTAACTATGACTACACCTTC
CASVTDGETNYDYTF
>TRBV29-1|few|TRBJ1-1|.
TGCAGCGTCCGTTTGCGGATAGACACTGAAGCTTTCTTT
CSVRLRIDTEAFF
>TRBV20-1|.|TRBJ2-1|.
TGCAGTGCCCTGAGGGTGAGCTCCTACAATGAGCAGTTCTTC
CSALRVSSYNEQFF
>TRBV20-1|.|TRBJ2-4|TRBD2
TGCAGTGCTAGAGATCCACGGCGGGGGGCCAAAGACATTCAGTACTTC
CSARDPRRGAKDIQYF
>TRBV20-1|.|TRBJ2-1|TRBD1
TGCAGTGCTAGGGGACAGGGTCCTTCGTATGAGCAGTTCTTC
CSARGQGPSYEQFF
>TRBV6-2/TRBV6-3|few|TRBJ2-5|TRBD1
TGTGCCAGCAGTTACTCGAATCAGGGGGTGCAGTACTTC
CASSYSNQGVQYF
>TRBV12-3/TRBV12-4|.|TRBJ2-1|TRBD1
TGTGCCAGCAGTTTCGGGACAGGGGCATCCTACAATGAGCAGTTCTTC
CASSFGTGASYNEQFF
>TRBV20-1|.|TRBJ2-5|.
TGCAGTGCTAGTCCGAGTGGGGAGACCCAGTACTTC
CSASPSGETQYF
>TRBV12-5|.|TRBJ2-7|.
TGTGCTAGTGGTTTGTGGGGAAAAACCTACGAGCAGTACTTC
CASGLWGKTYEQYF
>TRBV24-1|once|TRBJ1-5|.
TGTGCCACCAGTGACGGATGGGGCAATCAGCCCCAGCATTTT
CATSDGWGNQPQHF
>TRBV6-6|few|TRBJ2-7|.
TGTGCCAGCAGTTATCCAGGGGACGAGTACGAGCAGTACTTC
CASSYPGDEYEQYF
>TRBV7-7|many|TRBJ2-5|.
TGTGCTAGCAGCTCCGACCCGGGCGGGAAGGGAGAGACCCAGTACTTC
CASSSDPGGKGETQYF
>TRBV20-1|.|TRBJ2-4|.
TGCAGTGCTAGAGATGCGGGCCTCGATATAAACATTCAGTACTTC
CSARDAGLDINIQYF
>TRBV10-3|.|TRBJ2-1|.
TGTGCCATCAGTGCCAGGGATGCTGCCACTGAGCAGTTCTTC
CAISARDAATEQFF
>TRBV11-2|.|TRBJ2-1|TRBD2
TGTGCCAGCAGCCCGGGGGGAACGGGCAATGAGCAGTTCTTC
CASSPGGTGNEQFF
>TRBV20-1|.|TRBJ2-1|.
TGCAGTGCTTTGAAATATGAGCAGTTCTTC
CSALKYEQFF
>TRBV20-1|few|TRBJ2-3|TRBD2
TGCAGTGCCGGGACTAGCGCTACAGATACGCAGTATTTT
CSAGTSATDTQYF
>TRBV11-3|.|TRBJ2-1|.
TGTGCCGGCAAGCGGAGCTCCTACAATGAGCAGTTCTTC
CAGKRSSYNEQFF
>TRBV12-5|few|TRBJ2-1|TRBD2
TGTGCTAGTGGTTTGGGGACTAGCGCCCTTAATGAGCAGTTCTTC
CASGLGTSALNEQFF
>TRBV10-3|.|TRBJ2-1|TRBD2
TGTGCCATCAGGGGGAGACTAGCGGGAGAGGGTGAGCAGTTCTTC
CAIRGRLAGEGEQFF
>TRBV29-1|.|TRBJ1-2|TRBD1
TGCAGCGTTGAATCCTGGACAGGCCGCCCTAACTATGGTTACACCTTC
CSVESWTGRPNYGYTF
>TRBV6-6|few|TRBJ2-7|.
TGTGCCAGCAGTCTTGACAGACGTTACGAGCAGTACTTC
CASSLDRRYEQYF
>TRBV28|.|TRBJ2-7|.
TGTGCCAGCAGTACCAGGGGAGTCGGGTCGTTCTACGAGCAGTACTTC
CASSTRGVGSFYEQYF